This T cell receptor beta chain was recorded in a study of T cells in localized non-small cell lung cancer. Study-wide points: Uninvolved adjacent lung had the highest recorded T cell clonality, with tumor below it.

CDR1 SSHAT and CDR2 FNYEAQ come from the germline V gene (reference sequence). This CDR3 has 17 residues. In regard to this clone: Its cognate antigen is unknown. The junction does not match germline at one end; this may be a read error.

Sequencing used immunoSEQ multiplex PCR; TCRdb keeps in-frame clones, though not all of them. The repertoire holds about 64,000 clones, with about four fifths as singletons. The gene calls are TRBV7-7 and TRBJ2-1; D might be TRBD1 (5 bases). The sequenced sample was PBMCs, obtained before any cancer treatment. The TCR sequence derives from a man aged 40 to 70 with stage II lung adenocarcinoma. Here the CDR3 DNA reads TGTGCTAGCAGCCCCCTGATCAAAATGGGGCTTAGCAATGAGCAGTTCTTC. Protein sequence: CASSPLIKMGLSNEQFF.